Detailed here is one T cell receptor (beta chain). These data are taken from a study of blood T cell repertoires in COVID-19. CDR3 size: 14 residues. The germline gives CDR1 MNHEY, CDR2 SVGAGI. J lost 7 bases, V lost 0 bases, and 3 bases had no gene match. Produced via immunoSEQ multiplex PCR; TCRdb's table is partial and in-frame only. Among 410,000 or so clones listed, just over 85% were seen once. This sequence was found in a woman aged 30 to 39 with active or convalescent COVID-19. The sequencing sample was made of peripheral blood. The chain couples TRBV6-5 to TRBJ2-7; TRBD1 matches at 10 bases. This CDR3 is CASSYSRTGGEQYF. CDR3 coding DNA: TGTGCCAGCAGTTACTCCCGGACAGGGGGGGAGCAGTACTTC.